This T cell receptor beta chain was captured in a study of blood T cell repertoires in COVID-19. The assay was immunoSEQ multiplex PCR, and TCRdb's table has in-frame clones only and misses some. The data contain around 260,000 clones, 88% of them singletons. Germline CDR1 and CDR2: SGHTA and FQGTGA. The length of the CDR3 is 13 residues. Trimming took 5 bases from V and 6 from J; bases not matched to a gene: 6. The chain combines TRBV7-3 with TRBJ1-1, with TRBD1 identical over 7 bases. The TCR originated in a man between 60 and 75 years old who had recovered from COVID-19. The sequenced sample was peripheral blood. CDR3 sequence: CASSRTGRSEAFF. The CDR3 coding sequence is TGTGCCAGCAGCCGGACAGGTCGCTCTGAAGCTTTCTTT.